Listed below are T cell receptor beta chains from one sample, sequenced in a study of cytomegalovirus exposure and HLA in healthy donors. The assay was immunoSEQ multiplex PCR, and TCRdb's table has in-frame clones only and misses some. In the table there are 150,000 to 200,000 clones, approximately 80% of which are singletons. The specimen was PBMCs. These receptors were obtained from a man aged 50-60 years in good health and CMV-seropositive. The CDR3 runs from the conserved cysteine through the conserved F or W. The order of the fields is J gene, D gene, V gene, clone size, CDR3 DNA, CDR3 protein. D genes are given only for firm matches. Only part of the rows carry a size: once, few, many, or a class if the clone is expanded.

>TRBJ2-4|TRBD1|TRBV13|NA
TGTGCCAGCAGCGAACAGGGGAACCAAAACATTCAGTACTTC
CASSEQGNQNIQYF
>TRBJ2-5|TRBD2|TRBV4-2|NA
TGTGCCAGCAGCCTAGCGGGGGGAAAGGAGACCCAGTACTTC
CASSLAGGKETQYF
>TRBJ1-1|NA|TRBV2|few
TGTGCCAGCGGCTGGGACATGAACACTGAAGCTTTCTTT
CASGWDMNTEAFF
>TRBJ2-1|NA|TRBV25-1|few
TGTGCCAGCTCGATCCGGGACAACGAATTCTACAATGAGCAGTTCTTC
CASSIRDNEFYNEQFF
>TRBJ1-5|NA|TRBV2|NA
TGTGCCAGCAGTGATCGGGGGGTAGGGCAGCCCCAGCATTTT
CASSDRGVGQPQHF
>TRBJ2-7|NA|TRBV27|NA
TGTGCCAGCAGTAGCCGACACCTTTCCTCCTACGGCGAGCAGTACTTC
CASSSRHLSSYGEQYF
>TRBJ2-2|NA|TRBV10-2|NA
TGCGCCAGCGGAATTCAGGGATACACCGGGGAGCTGTTTTTT
CASGIQGYTGELFF
>TRBJ2-5|NA|TRBV27|NA
TGTGCCAGCAGTCTGACTTGGGGGGTTTGGGAGACCCAGTACTTC
CASSLTWGVWETQYF
>TRBJ1-2|TRBD1|TRBV10-3|NA
TGTGCCATCAGTGAGTTACAGGGGAACTATGGCTACACCTTC
CAISELQGNYGYTF
>TRBJ2-7|NA|TRBV19|NA
TGTGCCAGTAGTCAGATCGGGGGTGGACCCGAGCAGTACTTC
CASSQIGGGPEQYF
>TRBJ1-2|TRBD1|TRBV28|NA
TGTGCCAGCAACATTATTCCGGGACAGAGCTATGGCTACACCTTC
CASNIIPGQSYGYTF
>TRBJ1-4|NA|TRBV28|NA
TGTGCCAGCAGTGAACAGGCAACTAATGAAAAACTGTTTTTT
CASSEQATNEKLFF
>TRBJ2-1|NA|TRBV29-1|NA
TGCAGCGGCGGCTCTCGACGGGGGAAGTACAATGAGCAGTTCTTC
CSGGSRRGKYNEQFF
>TRBJ1-1|NA|TRBV28|NA
TGTGCCAGCAGTCTTGGACAGAAATCCACTGAAGCTTTCTTT
CASSLGQKSTEAFF
>TRBJ1-1|NA|TRBV9|NA
TGTGCCAGCAGCCCATCCCCCACAGGTGAAGCTTTCTTT
CASSPSPTGEAFF
>TRBJ1-2|NA|TRBV6-5|NA
TGTGCCAGCAGTGGGGGGGGACGGCAAAACTATGGCTACACCTTC
CASSGGGRQNYGYTF
>TRBJ2-1|TRBD2|TRBV5-4|NA
TGTGCCAGCAGCCCTCCGCGGGGGACCCTGAAGTCCTACAATGAGCAGTTCTTC
CASSPPRGTLKSYNEQFF
>TRBJ2-5|TRBD1|TRBV5-1|NA
TGCGCCAGCAGCGCCGAGACAGGGGGAAAGACCCAGTACTTC
CASSAETGGKTQYF
>TRBJ1-2|TRBD1|TRBV5-4|NA
TGTGCCAGCAGCTTGGAGACAGGGGGGGACTATGGCTACACCTTC
CASSLETGGDYGYTF
>TRBJ2-7|TRBD1|TRBV7-6|NA
TGTGCCAGCAGCTTAGGGACAGGGGCGTCCGAGCAGTACTTC
CASSLGTGASEQYF
>TRBJ2-7|NA|TRBV2|NA
TGTGCCAGCAGGGCTGAGCGGGTTCCCTACGAGCAGTACTTC
CASRAERVPYEQYF
>TRBJ2-5|TRBD2|TRBV30|NA
TGTGCCCACTCCGGGCTAGCGGTGGGGACCCAGTACTTC
CAHSGLAVGTQYF
>TRBJ2-1|NA|TRBV5-1|NA
TGCGCCAGCTCCCCGGGGGTGGACAATGAGCAGTTCTTC
CASSPGVDNEQFF
>TRBJ2-7|NA|TRBV28|once
TGTGCCATAGAGGGGGTGGGGGAGCAGTACTTC
CAIEGVGEQYF
>TRBJ1-6|TRBD1|TRBV5-6|NA
TGTGCCAGCAGCTTGTGGTCAGGGGGCGGTTCACCCCTCCACTTT
CASSLWSGGGSPLHF
>TRBJ1-5|NA|TRBV19|NA
TGTGCCAGTAGTATATATAATCAGCCCCAGCATTTT
CASSIYNQPQHF
>TRBJ2-5|NA|TRBV7-2|NA
TGTGCCAGCAGTTTTTCGAGCGGGCAAGAGACCCAGTACTTC
CASSFSSGQETQYF
>TRBJ2-7|NA|TRBV5-5|NA
TGTGCCAGCAGCTTGGGTCAGGGCAGAAACTACGAGCAGTACTTC
CASSLGQGRNYEQYF
>TRBJ1-1|TRBD1|TRBV27|NA
TGTGCCAGCAGTTTATCAGGGGGCGGTCCGGACACTGAAGCTTTCTTT
CASSLSGGGPDTEAFF
>TRBJ2-1|NA|TRBV29-1|few
TGCAGCGTTGATGGTATCCGGGGAGCGAATGAGCAGTTCTTC
CSVDGIRGANEQFF
>TRBJ2-2|NA|TRBV7-9|NA
TGTGCCAGCAGCTTAGACTATACGAACACCGGGGAGCTGTTTTTT
CASSLDYTNTGELFF
>TRBJ2-3|NA|TRBV7-3|NA
TGTGCCAGCAGCTCGACAGGTTTAGGGGTCGCAGATACGCAGTATTTT
CASSSTGLGVADTQYF
>TRBJ2-1|TRBD1|TRBV9|NA
TGTGCCAGCAGCGATGGACAGGGACCCTACAATGAGCAGTTCTTC
CASSDGQGPYNEQFF
>TRBJ1-6|NA|TRBV11-2|NA
TGTGCCAGCAGCTTACTGGAACAGGGTAAAGGTTCACCCCTCCACTTT
CASSLLEQGKGSPLHF
>TRBJ1-1|TRBD1|TRBV18|NA
TGTGCCAGCTCAACAGGGGCTGCCGAAGCTTTCTTT
CASSTGAAEAFF
>TRBJ1-6|TRBD1|TRBV2|NA
TGTGCCAGCAGCCTAAACCGGGACAGGCATCCACCCCTCCACTTT
CASSLNRDRHPPLHF
>TRBJ2-7|TRBD2|TRBV5-8|NA
TGTGCCAGCAGCTGGGAGGGGATATCGCGGGAGCAGTACTTC
CASSWEGISREQYF
>TRBJ2-3|TRBD2|TRBV29-1|NA
TGCAGCGCAGTCTCGGGGGGGCGAGATACGCAGTATTTT
CSAVSGGRDTQYF
>TRBJ2-1|NA|TRBV7-2|NA
TGTGCCAGCAGCCCCTGGGCGTACAATGAGCAGTTCTTC
CASSPWAYNEQFF
>TRBJ2-7|NA|TRBV7-6|NA
TGTGCCAGCAGCTTAGAGCAGGGCCCTACAATATACGAGCAGTACTTC
CASSLEQGPTIYEQYF
>TRBJ1-6|NA|TRBV5-6|NA
TGTGCCAGCAGCCCCCGCGGCAGGGGAATTTATTCACCCCTCCACTTT
CASSPRGRGIYSPLHF
>TRBJ2-5|NA|TRBV28|NA
TGTGCCAGCAGTTCCCTAGCGAGGACTATGACCCAAGAGACCCAGTACTTC
CASSSLARTMTQETQYF
>TRBJ1-1|NA|TRBV9|few
TGTGCCAGCAGCGCGACAGCCCGGAACACTGAAGCTTTCTTT
CASSATARNTEAFF
>TRBJ2-2|TRBD2|TRBV5-1|once
TGCGCCAGCAGCTTTAGCGGGGGGACGAACACCGGGGAGCTGTTTTTT
CASSFSGGTNTGELFF
>TRBJ1-2|TRBD1|TRBV9|NA
TGTGCCAGCAGGCCGGGACAGGGCATGTCTAACTATGGCTACACCTTC
CASRPGQGMSNYGYTF
>TRBJ1-1|NA|TRBV10-1|few
TGCGCCAGCAGTGAGTTTCCCCTCGGGTTTGAAGCTTTCTTT
CASSEFPLGFEAFF
>TRBJ1-6|TRBD1|TRBV10-3|NA
TGTGCCATCAATACAGGGGGCTCCTATAATTCACCCCTCCACTTT
CAINTGGSYNSPLHF
>TRBJ2-1|NA|TRBV13|NA
TGTGCCAGCAGCTTAGCCCCATCGGGAGTGAATGAGCAGTTCTTC
CASSLAPSGVNEQFF
>TRBJ2-7|TRBD2|TRBV28|few
TGTGCCAGCAGTTCACGACTAGCGGGTGGTAGTCACGAGCAGTACTTC
CASSSRLAGGSHEQYF
>TRBJ1-5|NA|TRBV12-2|NA
TGTGCAAGTCGCTCACAAGCCCCCCACAGTTTGAGTCGCAATCAGCCCCAGCATTTT
CASRSQAPHSLSRNQPQHF